Shown below are 14 T cell receptor beta chains from a single sample sequenced in a study of T cells in Graves' hyperthyroidism and ophthalmopathy. Amplification of TCR beta CDR3 regions used RNA as the template. HTBI primers were employed in a first-round RT-PCR of the TCR CDR3. A single record per CDR3 protein comes from TCRdb applying MiXCR to the multiplex PCR reads. The sample shows about 770,000 distinct CDR3 sequences, about 19% of them seen only once. The material sequenced was blood. Receptors were obtained from a woman between 50 and 59 years old with Graves' hyperthyroidism that later progressed to Graves' ophthalmopathy.

The gene calls are TRBV9 and TRBJ2-3; no firm D call. Between the trimmed V and J ends, which lost 3 bases and 4 bases, there was a span of 12 bases. CDR1 is SGDLS, CDR2 YYNGEE, per germline. The CDR3 has 14 residues. The CDR3 sequence is CASSAPSRPDTQYF. Written as DNA, the CDR3 is TGTGCCAGCAGCGCCCCCAGCCGCCCAGATACGCAGTATTTT.

The V gene is TRBV6-5, the J gene TRBJ1-4; TRBD1 is a possible D gene (5 bases). CDR3 length equals 18 residues. Per germline, CDR1 MNHEY and CDR2 SVGAGI. Trimming cost V 2 bases and J 4 bases, with 20 bases left between them. The CDR3 region has the DNA TGTGCCAGCAGTTACAGGCCCTCCGGACGGGGGATTAATGAAAAACTGTTTTTT. Protein: CASSYRPSGRGINEKLFF.

Ten or more counts support this clonotype. V and J are TRBV30 and TRBJ1-5; D is ambiguous. The CDR3 has 15 amino acids. The ends were cut back, 3 bases at V and 0 bases at J, with 12 bases in the middle. Germline assignment: CDR1 GTSNPN and CDR2 SVGIG (reference sequence). This CDR3 reads CAWSTAPYSNQPQHF. The CDR3 coding sequence is TGTGCCTGGAGCACAGCCCCCTATAGCAATCAGCCCCAGCATTTT.

V and J are TRBV5-6 and TRBJ1-6; no clear D gene. Germline-derived CDR1 and CDR2 are SGHDT and YYEEEE. V lost 0 bases and J lost 4, with 11 bases in between. The CDR3 is 16 residues long. CDR3 residues: CASSLAGAGYNSPLHF. DNA of the CDR3: TGTGCCAGCAGCTTGGCGGGTGCAGGTTATAATTCACCCCTCCACTTT.

The CDR3: CSARGYGGGLAGGLDTQYF. DNA for the CDR3: TGCAGTGCTAGGGGGTATGGAGGCGGACTAGCGGGGGGGCTGGATACGCAGTATTTT. V gene TRBV20-1 combines with J gene TRBJ2-3; 15 bases agree with TRBD2. V gave up 3 bases and J gave up 6 bases; unmatched junction bases: 16. Germline V gene data show CDR1 as DFQATT and CDR2 as SNEGSKA (reference sequence). The CDR3 is 19 amino acids.

This clonotype was counted between two and nine times. This chain links TRBV29-1 with TRBJ1-5; a weak D match, TRBD1 (5 bases). Trimming left V 2 bases short and J 3 bases short, with 8 bases between. CDR3 size: 13 residues. Germline values: CDR1 SQVTM, CDR2 ANQGSEA. CDR3 sequence: CSVELGDNQPQHF. The DNA for the CDR3 is TGCAGCGTTGAACTGGGGGACAATCAGCCCCAGCATTTT.

V gene TRBV12-3 or TRBV12-4 combines with J gene TRBJ2-1, with TRBD2 matching over 15 bases. CDR3 length equals 17 residues. The V segment lost 5 bases and the J segment 9 bases; nucleotides outside the gene matches: 11. CDR3 bases: TGTGCCAGCAGTCCAGGACTAGCGGGGGGGCCCTGGAGTGAGCAGTTCTTC. Translating gives CASSPGLAGGPWSEQFF.

A note on this clonotype: One junction end does not reproduce the germline sequence, and a read error may be involved. The chain couples TRBV18 to TRBJ2-1, with no clear D. Looked up from germline, CDR1 is KGHSH and CDR2 is LQKENI. The CDR3 runs to 13 residues. The CDR3 region is CASPPRSYNEQFF. CDR3 bases: TGTGCCAGCCCACCTCGCTCCTACAATGAGCAGTTCTTC. The full variable domain, with the rest looked up from reference TRBV18 and TRBJ2-1, is NAGVMQNPRHLVRRRGQEARLRCSPMKGHSHVYWYRQLPEEGLKFMVYLQKENIIDESGMPKERFSAEFPKEGPSILRIQQVVRGDSAAYFCASPPRSYNEQFFGPGTRLTVL.

This clonotype showed up many times. The chain employs TRBV5-1 and TRBJ2-3, with 12 bases that match TRBD2. Germline CDR1 is SGHRS and CDR2 is YFSETQ. The V gene end was trimmed by 0 bases and the J gene end by 6 bases; junction bases not matched to a gene: 2. The CDR3 is made up of 15 amino acids. This chain's CDR3 is CASSLGTSGEDTQYF. CDR3 nucleotide sequence: TGCGCCAGCAGCTTGGGGACTAGCGGGGAGGATACGCAGTATTTT.

This clonotype has just a few counts. The CDR3, as DNA: TGCAGCGTTTCAACCGGGACAGGGGGTTCACCCCTCCACTTT. It translates to CSVSTGTGGSPLHF. The V and J genes are TRBV29-1 and TRBJ1-6; the match to TRBD1 covers 11 bases. Germline V lookup: CDR1 SQVTM, CDR2 ANQGSEA. V was clipped by 5 bases and J by 9 bases; unmatched bases: 6. CDR3 size: 14 residues.

The CDR3 bases are TGTGCCAGCAGTCCCGTCACGGCGGGGGGATACACAGATACGCAGTATTTT. Its protein product is CASSPVTAGGYTDTQYF. This chain uses TRBV3-1 with TRBJ2-3, with TRBD2 identical over 8 bases. This CDR3 is built from 17 residues. V gave up 6 bases and J gave up 2 bases; unmatched junction bases: 13. CDR1 and CDR2 from the germline V gene are LGHDT and YNNKEL (reference sequence).

Many counts were recorded for this clonotype. V gene TRBV6-1 combines with J gene TRBJ2-3; D unclear. CDR1 MNHNS and CDR2 SASEGT come from the germline V gene. With 5 bases removed from V and 1 base from J, the gap between germline ends came to 13 bases. The CDR3 has 15 residues. CDR3 DNA: TGTGCCAGCAGTCAGTGGAAGTCGGGCACAGATACGCAGTATTTT. It yields the protein CASSQWKSGTDTQYF.

This clonotype was observed a few times. This rearrangement joins TRBV10-3 to TRBJ2-1, with 7 bases fitting TRBD1. There are 17 residues in the CDR3. The ends lost 6 bases at V and 0 bases at J; junction bases unmatched: 11. Germline V CDR1 and CDR2: ENHRY, SYGVKD. CDR3 bases: TGTGCCATCAGACTACAGGGTGAGGGGGCCTCCTACAATGAGCAGTTCTTC. The encoded protein is CAIRLQGEGASYNEQFF.

The chain links TRBV20-1 to TRBJ2-7; 8 bases line up with TRBD1. The CDR3 runs 12 residues. From germline, CDR1 is DFQATT and CDR2 SNEGSKA (reference sequence). J gave up 1 base and V 7 bases, and 3 bases lay outside the gene matches. Here the CDR3 DNA reads TGCAGTGGCAGGACAGGGTCCTACGAGCAGTACTTC. Protein sequence: CSGRTGSYEQYF.